A single sample is the source of the 8 T cell receptor beta chains below, sequenced in a study of blood T cell repertoires in COVID-19 (dated by TCRdb to the early 2020s). Libraries came from the immunoSEQ multiplex PCR assay. TCRdb provides this immuneACCESS table in a form limited to in-frame rearrangements. Some clones are lacking; in checked studies, under half of them reflect an unresolved V gene, and why the rest are absent is not known. The sample includes over 120,000 clones, with about 85% observed a single time. Of the sample, roughly 5.1% is held by the ten largest clones. Sequencing used peripheral blood. Receptors originate from a woman in her 70s with COVID-19, enrolled during active disease.

This chain connects TRBV25-1 to TRBJ1-4, with no clear D. In germline, CDR1 is MGHDK, CDR2 SYGVNS. The CDR3 has 16 amino acids. V lost 0 bases to trimming and J lost 0 bases, with 8 bases between them. The CDR3 protein is CASSEYSVATNEKLFF. The DNA of the CDR3 is TGTGCCAGCAGTGAATACTCGGTTGCAACTAATGAAAAACTGTTTTTT.

As regards this clone: The identical CDR3 is also encoded by other nucleotide sequences in the sample. The V call is TRBV6-5, the J call TRBJ2-7; 9 positions match TRBD1. The CDR3 length is 14 residues. Per germline, CDR1 MNHEY and CDR2 SVGAGI. V lost 6 bases to trimming and J lost 3 bases; unmatched junction nucleotides: 6. The CDR3 DNA reads TGTGCCAGCAGCCCGGGACAGGGCCGCTACGAGCAGTACTTC. It encodes CASSPGQGRYEQYF.

The chain couples TRBV7-2 to TRBJ2-3, with 7 bases aligning to TRBD1. The germline V gene encodes CDR1 SGHTA and CDR2 FQGNSA. V lost 5 bases to trimming and J lost 10 bases; unmatched junction nucleotides: 9. The CDR3 contains 13 residues. CDR3 sequence: CASSIGQESSQYF. In nucleotides, the CDR3 is TGTGCCAGCAGCATTGGACAGGAGAGTTCGCAGTATTTT.

The chain has TRBV5-1 and TRBJ2-6; D gene unclear. The germline V gene has CDR1 SGHRS and CDR2 YFSETQ. The CDR3 runs 15 residues. Trimming stripped 4 bases from V and 0 bases from J, with 8 bases between. CDR3: CASSLTVSGANVLTF. In DNA, the CDR3 is TGCGCCAGCAGCCTTACAGTCTCTGGGGCCAACGTCCTGACTTTC.

The chain has TRBV5-1 and TRBJ1-4, with D perhaps TRBD1 (6 bases). The CDR3 spans 16 residues. Trimming left V 0 bases short and J 4 bases short, with 13 bases between. Germline assignment: CDR1 SGHRS and CDR2 YFSETQ. CDR3 loop: CASSLGAGVYNEKLFF. DNA for the CDR3: TGCGCCAGCAGCTTGGGCGCAGGGGTCTATAATGAAAAACTGTTTTTT. Supplemented by reference TRBV5-1 and TRBJ1-4, the full variable domain reads KAGVTQTPRYLIKTRGQQVTLSCSPISGHRSVSWYQQTPGQGLQFLFEYFSETQRNKGNFPGRFSGRQFSNSRSEMNVSTLELGDSALYLCASSLGAGVYNEKLFFGSGTQLSVL.

The rearrangement uses TRBV7-9 and TRBJ1-2; TRBD1 aligns across 7 bases. Germline CDR1 and CDR2: SEHNR and FQNEAQ (reference sequence). The junction had 13 bases not matched to a gene; V was cut back by 5 bases and J by 1 base. There are 17 residues in the CDR3. CDR3 in amino acids: CASSPLTPDRDNYGYTF. DNA for the CDR3: TGTGCCAGCAGCCCACTCACACCTGACAGGGATAACTATGGCTACACCTTC. The whole variable domain, filled in from reference TRBV7-9 and TRBJ1-2, reads DTGVSQNPRHKITKRGQNVTFRCDPISEHNRLYWYRQTLGQGPEFLTYFQNEAQLEKSRLLSDRFSAERPKGSFSTLEIQRTEQGDSAMYLCASSPLTPDRDNYGYTFGSGTRLTVV.

With regard to this clone: One junction end does not reproduce the germline sequence, and a read error may be involved. The chain couples TRBV20-1 to TRBJ1-6; no firm D call. CDR3 length equals 9 residues. CDR1 is DFQATT and CDR2 is SNEGSKA in the germline V gene (reference sequence). CDR3 protein: CTGYSPLHF. Here the CDR3 DNA reads TGTACCGGGTATTCACCCCTCCACTTT.

The chain joins TRBV28 to TRBJ1-5; 8 nucleotides match TRBD1. The CDR3 has 14 residues. J was trimmed by 9 bases and V by 3 bases; bases with no gene match: 7. Germline assignment: CDR1 MDHEN and CDR2 SYDVKM. CDR3 sequence: CASSFGRGQPPQHF. CDR3 sequence (DNA): TGTGCCAGCAGTTTCGGCAGGGGGCAGCCGCCCCAGCATTTT.